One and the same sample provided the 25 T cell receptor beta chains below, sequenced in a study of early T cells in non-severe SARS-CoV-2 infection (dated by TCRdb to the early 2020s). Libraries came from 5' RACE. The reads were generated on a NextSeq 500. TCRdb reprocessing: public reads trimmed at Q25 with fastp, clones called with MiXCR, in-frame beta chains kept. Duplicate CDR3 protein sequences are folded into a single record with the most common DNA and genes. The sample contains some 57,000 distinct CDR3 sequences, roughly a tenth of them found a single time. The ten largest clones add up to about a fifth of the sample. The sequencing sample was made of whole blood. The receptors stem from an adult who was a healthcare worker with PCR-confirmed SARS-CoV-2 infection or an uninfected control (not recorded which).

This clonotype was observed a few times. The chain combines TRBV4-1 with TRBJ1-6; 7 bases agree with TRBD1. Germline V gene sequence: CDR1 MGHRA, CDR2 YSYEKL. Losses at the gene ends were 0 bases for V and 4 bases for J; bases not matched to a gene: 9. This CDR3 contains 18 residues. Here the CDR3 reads CASSQDNPTGVYNSPLHF. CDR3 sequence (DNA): TGCGCCAGCAGCCAAGATAATCCCACAGGGGTATATAATTCACCCCTCCACTTT.

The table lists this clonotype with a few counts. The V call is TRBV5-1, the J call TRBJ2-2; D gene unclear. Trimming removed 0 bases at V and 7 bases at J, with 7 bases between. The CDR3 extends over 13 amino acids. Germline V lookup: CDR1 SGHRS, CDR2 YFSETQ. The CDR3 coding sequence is TGCGCCAGCAGCTTGGGGGCGATCGGGGAGCTGTTTTTT. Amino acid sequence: CASSLGAIGELFF.

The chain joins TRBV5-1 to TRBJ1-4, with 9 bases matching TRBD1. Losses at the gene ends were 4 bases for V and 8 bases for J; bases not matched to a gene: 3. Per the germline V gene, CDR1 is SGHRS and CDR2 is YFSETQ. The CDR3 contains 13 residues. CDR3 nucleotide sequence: TGCGCCAGCAGCACAGGGGGCCGAGAAAAACTGTTTTTT. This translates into CASSTGGREKLFF.

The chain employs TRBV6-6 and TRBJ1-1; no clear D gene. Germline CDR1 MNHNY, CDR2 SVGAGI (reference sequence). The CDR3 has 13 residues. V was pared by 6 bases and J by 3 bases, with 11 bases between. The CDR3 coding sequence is TGTGCCAGCAGCCAGGTCGGAGACACTGAAGCTTTCTTT. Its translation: CASSQVGDTEAFF.

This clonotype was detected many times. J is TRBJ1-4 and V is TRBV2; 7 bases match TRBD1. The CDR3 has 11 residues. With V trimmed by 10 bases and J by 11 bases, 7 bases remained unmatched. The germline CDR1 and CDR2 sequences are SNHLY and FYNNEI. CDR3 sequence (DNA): TGTGCCATATCACAGGGGATGAAACTGTTTTTT. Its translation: CAISQGMKLFF.

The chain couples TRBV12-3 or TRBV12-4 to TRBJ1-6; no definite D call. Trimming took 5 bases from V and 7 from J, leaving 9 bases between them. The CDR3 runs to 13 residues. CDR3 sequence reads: CASSPEVNSPLHF. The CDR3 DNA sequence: TGTGCCAGCAGTCCCGAGGTCAATTCACCCCTCCACTTT.

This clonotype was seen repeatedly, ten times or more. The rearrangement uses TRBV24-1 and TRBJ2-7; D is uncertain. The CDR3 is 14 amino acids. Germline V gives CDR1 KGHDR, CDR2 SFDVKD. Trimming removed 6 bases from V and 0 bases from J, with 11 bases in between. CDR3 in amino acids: CATSSPVSSYEQYF. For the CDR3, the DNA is TGTGCCACCAGTAGCCCGGTCAGCTCCTACGAGCAGTACTTC.

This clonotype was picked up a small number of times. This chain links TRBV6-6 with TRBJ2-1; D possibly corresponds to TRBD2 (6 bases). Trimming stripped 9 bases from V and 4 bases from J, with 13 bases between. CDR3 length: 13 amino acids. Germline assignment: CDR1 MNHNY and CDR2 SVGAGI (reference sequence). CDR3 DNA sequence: TGTGCCAGTCAAATAGCGGTGTACAATGAGCAGTTCTTC. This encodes CASQIAVYNEQFF.

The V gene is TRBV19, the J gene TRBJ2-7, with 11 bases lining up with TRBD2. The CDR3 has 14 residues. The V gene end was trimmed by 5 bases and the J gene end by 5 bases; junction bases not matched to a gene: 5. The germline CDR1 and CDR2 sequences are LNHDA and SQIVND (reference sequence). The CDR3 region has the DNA TGTGCCAGTAGTGCCACTAGCGGGGGCGACGAGCAGTACTTC. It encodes CASSATSGGDEQYF. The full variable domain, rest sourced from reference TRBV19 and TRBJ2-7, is DGGITQSPKYLFRKEGQNVTLSCEQNLNHDAMYWYRQDPGQGLRLIYYSQIVNDFQKGDIAEGYSVSREKKESFPLTVTSAQKNPTAFYLCASSATSGGDEQYFGPGTRLTVT.

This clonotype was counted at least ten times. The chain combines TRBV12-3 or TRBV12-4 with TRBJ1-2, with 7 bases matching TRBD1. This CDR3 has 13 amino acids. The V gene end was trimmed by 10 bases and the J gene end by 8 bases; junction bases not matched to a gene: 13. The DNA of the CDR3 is TGTGCCACCGGACAGGAGAAAACCCGGGGCTACACCTTC. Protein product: CATGQEKTRGYTF.

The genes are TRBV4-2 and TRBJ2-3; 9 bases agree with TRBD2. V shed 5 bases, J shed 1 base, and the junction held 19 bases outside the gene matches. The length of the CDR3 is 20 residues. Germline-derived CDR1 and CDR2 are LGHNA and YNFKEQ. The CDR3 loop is CASSGRGVAGDLRGTDTQYF. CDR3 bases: TGTGCCAGCAGCGGTCGTGGGGTAGCGGGGGACCTTCGAGGCACAGATACGCAGTATTTT.

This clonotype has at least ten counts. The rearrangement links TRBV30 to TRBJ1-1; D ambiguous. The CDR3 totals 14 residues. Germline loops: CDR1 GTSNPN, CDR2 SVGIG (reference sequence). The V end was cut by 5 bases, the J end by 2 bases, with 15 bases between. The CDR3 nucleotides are TGTGCCTGGGACCTCGGGGTGGGAAACACTGAAGCTTTCTTT. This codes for CAWDLGVGNTEAFF.

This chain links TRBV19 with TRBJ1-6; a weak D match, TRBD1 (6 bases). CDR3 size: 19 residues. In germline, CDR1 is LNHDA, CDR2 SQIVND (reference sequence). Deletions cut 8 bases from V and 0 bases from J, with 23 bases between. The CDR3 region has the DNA TGTGCCAGTCGGGGGCGAGGGACGGCCAAATCCTCCTATAATTCACCCCTCCACTTT. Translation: CASRGRGTAKSSYNSPLHF.

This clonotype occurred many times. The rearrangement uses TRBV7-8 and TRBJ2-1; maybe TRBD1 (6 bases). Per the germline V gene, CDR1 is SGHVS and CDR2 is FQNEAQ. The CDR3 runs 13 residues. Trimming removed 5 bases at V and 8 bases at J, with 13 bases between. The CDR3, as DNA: TGTGCCAGCAGCCTCGACGGACAGTATGAGCAGTTCTTC. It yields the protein CASSLDGQYEQFF.

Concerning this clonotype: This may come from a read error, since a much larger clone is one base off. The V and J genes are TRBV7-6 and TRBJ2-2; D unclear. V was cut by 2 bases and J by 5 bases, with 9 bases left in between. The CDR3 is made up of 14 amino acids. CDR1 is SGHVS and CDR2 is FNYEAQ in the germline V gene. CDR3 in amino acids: CASSLTVETGELFF. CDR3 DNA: TGTGCCAGCAGCTTAACGGTGGAGACCGGGGAGCTGTTTTTT.

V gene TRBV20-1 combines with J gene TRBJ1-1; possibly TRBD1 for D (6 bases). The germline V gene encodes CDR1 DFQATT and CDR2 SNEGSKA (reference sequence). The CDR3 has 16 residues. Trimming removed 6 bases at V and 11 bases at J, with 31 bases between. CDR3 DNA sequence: TGCAGTGCCCGCGCGGCAGGCAGCCTATTTCGGCAGGGGGCTTTCTTT. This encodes CSARAAGSLFRQGAFF.

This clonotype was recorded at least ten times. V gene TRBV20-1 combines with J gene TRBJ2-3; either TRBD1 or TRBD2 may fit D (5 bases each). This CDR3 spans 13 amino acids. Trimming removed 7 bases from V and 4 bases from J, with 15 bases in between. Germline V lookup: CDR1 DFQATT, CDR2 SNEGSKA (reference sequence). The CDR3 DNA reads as TGCAGTGGCACGCGAGGGGCACCAGATACGCAGTATTTT. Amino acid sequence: CSGTRGAPDTQYF.

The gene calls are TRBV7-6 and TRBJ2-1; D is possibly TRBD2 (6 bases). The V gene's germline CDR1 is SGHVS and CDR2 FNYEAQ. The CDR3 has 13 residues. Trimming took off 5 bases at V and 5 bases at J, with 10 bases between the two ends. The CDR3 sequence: CASSRQRDNEQFF. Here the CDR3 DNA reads TGTGCCAGCAGCCGTCAGCGGGACAATGAGCAGTTCTTC. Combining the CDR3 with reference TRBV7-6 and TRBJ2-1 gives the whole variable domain GAGVSQSPRYKVTKRGQDVALRCDPISGHVSLYWYRQALGQGPEFLTYFNYEAQQDKSGLPNDRFSAERPEGSISTLTIQRTEQRDSAMYRCASSRQRDNEQFFGPGTRLTVL.

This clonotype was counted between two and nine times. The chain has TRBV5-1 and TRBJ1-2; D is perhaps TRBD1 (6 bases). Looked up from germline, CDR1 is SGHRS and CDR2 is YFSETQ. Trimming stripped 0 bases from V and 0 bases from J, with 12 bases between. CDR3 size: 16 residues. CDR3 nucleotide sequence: TGCGCCAGCAGCTTGGCCACCGGACAGACTAACTATGGCTACACCTTC. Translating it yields CASSLATGQTNYGYTF. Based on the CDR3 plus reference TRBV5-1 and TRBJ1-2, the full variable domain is KAGVTQTPRYLIKTRGQQVTLSCSPISGHRSVSWYQQTPGQGLQFLFEYFSETQRNKGNFPGRFSGRQFSNSRSEMNVSTLELGDSALYLCASSLATGQTNYGYTFGSGTRLTVV.

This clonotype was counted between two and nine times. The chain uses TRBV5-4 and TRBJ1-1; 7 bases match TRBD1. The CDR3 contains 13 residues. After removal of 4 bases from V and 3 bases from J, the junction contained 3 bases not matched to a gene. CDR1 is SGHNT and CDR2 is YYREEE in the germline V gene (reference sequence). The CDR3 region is CASSKGQYTEAFF. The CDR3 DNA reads TGTGCCAGCAGCAAGGGACAGTACACTGAAGCTTTCTTT.

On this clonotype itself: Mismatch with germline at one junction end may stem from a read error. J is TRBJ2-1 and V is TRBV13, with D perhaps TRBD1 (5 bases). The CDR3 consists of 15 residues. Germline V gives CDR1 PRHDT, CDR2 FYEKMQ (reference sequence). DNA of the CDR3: TGTGCCAGCAGGTTAGGGGCTGACGCCTGCAATGAGCAGTTCTTC. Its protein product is CASRLGADACNEQFF. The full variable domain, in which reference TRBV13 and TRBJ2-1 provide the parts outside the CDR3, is AAGVIQSPRHLIKEKRETATLKCYPIPRHDTVYWYQQGPGQDPQFLISFYEKMQSDKGSIPDRFSAQQFSDYHSELNMSSLELGDSALYFCASRLGADACNEQFFGPGTRLTVL.

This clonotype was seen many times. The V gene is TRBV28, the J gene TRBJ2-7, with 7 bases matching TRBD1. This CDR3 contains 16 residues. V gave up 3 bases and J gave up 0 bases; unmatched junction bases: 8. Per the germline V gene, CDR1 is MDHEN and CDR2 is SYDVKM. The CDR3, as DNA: TGTGCCAGCAGTTTTACGACAGGGACACTCTCCTACGAGCAGTACTTC. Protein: CASSFTTGTLSYEQYF.

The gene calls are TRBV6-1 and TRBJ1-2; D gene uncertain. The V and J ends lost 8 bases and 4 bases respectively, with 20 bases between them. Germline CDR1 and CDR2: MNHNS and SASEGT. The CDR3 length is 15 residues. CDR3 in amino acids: CASQRTPGGSYGYTF. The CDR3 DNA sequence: TGTGCCAGCCAGCGAACCCCAGGAGGTAGCTATGGCTACACCTTC.

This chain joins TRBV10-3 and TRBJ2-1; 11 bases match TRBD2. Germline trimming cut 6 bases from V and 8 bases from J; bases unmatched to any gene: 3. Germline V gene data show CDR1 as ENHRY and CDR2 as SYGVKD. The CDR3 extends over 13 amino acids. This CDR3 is CAIRGGLADEQFF. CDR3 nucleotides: TGTGCCATCAGGGGGGGACTAGCGGATGAGCAGTTCTTC.

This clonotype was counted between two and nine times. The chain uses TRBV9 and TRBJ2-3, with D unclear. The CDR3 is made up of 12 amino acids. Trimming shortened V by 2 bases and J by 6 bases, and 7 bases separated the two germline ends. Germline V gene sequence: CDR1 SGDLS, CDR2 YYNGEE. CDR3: CASSVALDTQYF. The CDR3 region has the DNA TGTGCCAGCAGCGTTGCCCTCGATACGCAGTATTTT.